The rows below give T cell receptor beta chains drawn from one sample of a study of human thymus T cells. Profiled with immunoSEQ multiplex PCR; TCRdb holds only in-frame clones, not every one. The data contain some 130,000 clones, around 94% of them seen just once; the ten biggest clones take up around 0.025%. The sequenced material came from thymus tissue. The receptors here all came from a boy in the first two years of life with a congenital heart defect but otherwise immunologically healthy. Each CDR3 is given with its conserved first and last residue. Fields, in order: D gene, clone size, J gene, V gene, CDR3 protein, CDR3 DNA. A D gene is named only where the DNA matches it firmly. Clone size is given for some rows only: seen once, a few or many times, or a class if the clone is expanded.

TRBD2 | NA | TRBJ2-7 | TRBV7-9 | CASSLRTSGGNYEQYF | TGTGCCAGCAGCCTTAGGACTAGCGGGGGTAATTACGAGCAGTACTTC
TRBD2 | NA | TRBJ2-1 | TRBV4-1 | CASSQESLTSGQGNNEQFF | TGCGCCAGCAGCCAAGAATCCCTGACTAGCGGGCAAGGGAACAATGAGCAGTTCTTC
TRBD2 | NA | TRBJ2-6 | TRBV19 | CASSTGGGRKPGANVLTF | TGTGCCAGTAGTACCGGGGGAGGGAGGAAACCTGGGGCCAACGTCCTGACTTTC
TRBD1 | NA | TRBJ2-1 | TRBV2 | CASSGTGSHSYNEQFF | TGTGCCAGCAGTGGGACAGGGTCCCATTCCTACAATGAGCAGTTCTTC
TRBD1 | once | TRBJ1-2 | TRBV18 | CASSPRRDRGDYGYTF | TGTGCCAGCTCACCTCGAAGGGACAGGGGGGACTATGGCTACACCTTC
TRBD1 | NA | TRBJ2-7 | TRBV28 | CASSRQGAGICEQYF | TGTGCCAGCAGTCGACAGGGGGCTGGTATATGCGAGCAGTACTTC
NA | NA | TRBJ2-2 | TRBV19 | CASSIVKGRLAGELFF | TGTGCCAGTAGTATAGTTAAGGGCAGATTGGCCGGGGAGCTGTTTTTT
TRBD1 | NA | TRBJ2-2 | TRBV5-6 | CASSFPGTGDTGELFF | TGTGCCAGCAGCTTTCCCGGGACAGGGGACACCGGGGAGCTGTTTTTT
TRBD1 | NA | TRBJ2-7 | TRBV27 | CASTTQDRVGTYEQYF | TGTGCCAGCACCACCCAGGACAGGGTGGGGACCTACGAGCAGTACTTC
NA | NA | TRBJ2-3 | TRBV19 | CASRDSTDTQYF | TGTGCCAGCAGGGACAGCACAGATACGCAGTATTTT
NA | NA | TRBJ1-1 | TRBV5-1 | CASSLGPQGRVREAFF | TGCGCCAGCAGCTTAGGTCCCCAAGGTCGGGTCCGTGAAGCTTTCTTT
TRBD2 | NA | TRBJ2-3 | TRBV9 | CASSGRLGGGLSTDTQYF | TGTGCCAGCAGCGGGCGACTTGGCGGGGGGCTTAGCACAGATACGCAGTATTTT
NA | NA | TRBJ2-1 | TRBV28 | CASSLRRLTYNEQFF | TGTGCCAGCAGTTTGCGCCGACTTACCTACAATGAGCAGTTCTTC
TRBD1 | NA | TRBJ1-5 | TRBV6-6 | CASSYSGTGHQPQHF | TGTGCCAGCAGTTATTCCGGGACAGGGCATCAGCCCCAGCATTTT
NA | NA | TRBJ2-1 | TRBV30 | CAWSVHLGANEQFF | TGTGCCTGGAGTGTGCACTTGGGGGCCAATGAGCAGTTCTTC
NA | NA | TRBJ1-2 | TRBV28 | CASSLFAGIYYGYTF | TGTGCCAGCAGTTTATTTGCAGGGATCTACTATGGCTACACCTTC
TRBD1 | NA | TRBJ1-3 | TRBV7-2 | CASSLRQGTGNTIYF | TGTGCCAGCAGCCTCCGACAGGGTACAGGAAACACCATATATTTT
TRBD2 | NA | TRBJ2-7 | TRBV4-3 | CASSQTSGGHEQYF | TGCGCCAGCAGCCAGACTAGCGGGGGCCACGAGCAGTACTTC
NA | NA | TRBJ2-7 | TRBV5-8 | CASSPLDRKYEQYF | TGTGCCAGCAGCCCCCTCGACAGGAAATACGAGCAGTACTTC
TRBD1 | NA | TRBJ1-1 | TRBV11-2 | CASSFYRGPPEAFF | TGTGCCAGCAGCTTCTACAGGGGGCCCCCTGAAGCTTTCTTT
TRBD2 | NA | TRBJ2-3 | TRBV7-6 | CASSFPSGGSTDTQYF | TGTGCCAGCAGCTTCCCTAGCGGGGGGAGCACAGATACGCAGTATTTT
NA | NA | TRBJ1-6 | TRBV28 | CASSFDQGSYNSPLHF | TGTGCCAGCAGTTTCGATCAGGGCTCCTATAATTCACCCCTCCACTTT
TRBD1 | few | TRBJ1-1 | TRBV30 | CAWSAPGTGGKEAFF | TGTGCCTGGAGTGCGCCCGGGACAGGAGGCAAGGAAGCTTTCTTT
NA | NA | TRBJ1-1 | TRBV10-3 | CAISEDKMNTEAFF | TGTGCCATCAGTGAGGACAAAATGAACACTGAAGCTTTCTTT
TRBD1 | once | TRBJ1-6 | TRBV4-3 | CASSQDSGDREDSPLHF | TGCGCCAGCAGCCAAGATAGCGGGGACAGGGAAGATTCACCCCTCCACTTT
TRBD1 | NA | TRBJ1-3 | TRBV9 | CASGIGRGFSGNTIYF | TGTGCCAGCGGGATCGGCAGGGGGTTCTCTGGAAACACCATATATTTT
TRBD1 | NA | TRBJ2-1 | TRBV4-1 | CASSHQQGREINEQFF | TGCGCCAGCAGCCATCAACAGGGGCGCGAGATAAATGAGCAGTTCTTC
TRBD1 | NA | TRBJ2-7 | TRBV27 | CASSTRGTPYEQYF | TGTGCCAGCAGTACCAGGGGGACCCCCTACGAGCAGTACTTC
NA | NA | TRBJ1-2 | TRBV5-8 | CATLRGGKGGYTF | TGTGCCACCCTGCGAGGAGGGAAGGGAGGCTACACCTTC
NA | NA | TRBJ2-1 | TRBV23-1 | CASSLSGEQFF | TGCGCCAGCAGTCTCTCGGGTGAGCAGTTCTTC
TRBD1 | once | TRBJ1-5 | TRBV28 | CAAGQGHSNQPQHF | TGTGCCGCGGGACAGGGTCATAGCAATCAGCCCCAGCATTTT